This T cell receptor beta chain was captured by sequencing in a study of CD8+CD57+ T cells in acquired aplastic anemia. Study-level background: Healthy donors gave 10 million or so reads on average for CD4+ cells. Study-level results: Twenty-nine shared CD8+ CDR3s appeared highly expressed within patients' immunodominant clones.

TCR beta VDJ and CDR3 profiles were obtained from a genomic DNA template. TCRdb processed the reads anew with MiXCR; each CDR3 protein has one entry. The sample lists about 130,000 distinct CDR3 sequences, roughly 50% occurring once. The CDR3 contains 12 residues. V dropped 4 bases and J dropped 9 bases, with 7 bases sitting between them. Germline lookup yields CDR1 MNHEY and CDR2 SVGAGI. At least ten counts were recorded for this clonotype. The antigen is undetermined. The gene calls are TRBV6-5 and TRBJ1-6; no clear D gene. This clonotype was obtained from a human donor in good health, serving as a control. Sequencing input: sorted CD4+, CD8+, or CD8+CD57+ T cells (not recorded which) from PBMCs. The CDR3 spells CASSFPGSPLHF. CDR3 DNA: TGTGCCAGCAGTTTCCCAGGTTCACCCCTCCACTTT.